These T cell receptor beta chains were read from a single sample in a study of CD8 T cells in ankylosing spondylitis. TCRdb passed the 5' RACE reads through MiXCR, listing each CDR3 protein once. Counted here are 200,000 to 250,000 distinct CDR3 sequences, around 20% occurring once; the ten biggest clones make up roughly 42%. The sample taken for sequencing was blood, either unsorted or a sorted T cell fraction (not recorded which). The receptors were sampled from a male donor with ankylosing spondylitis. Both conserved end residues are part of each CDR3. A D gene is named only where the DNA matches it firmly. Size is omitted from some rows. Given values are once, few, many or a class for expanded clones.

v_call: TRBV5-6
d_call: TRBD1
j_call: TRBJ2-7
clone_size: -
cdr3_nt: TGTGCCAGCAGCTTGCTAACCTCCGGGACAGAGTACGAGCAGTACTTC
cdr3_aa: CASSLLTSGTEYEQYF

v_call: TRBV28
d_call: TRBD1
j_call: TRBJ2-3
clone_size: few
cdr3_nt: TGTGCCAGCAGCACCCCAGGGACAGGGGTGACAGATACGCAGTATTTT
cdr3_aa: CASSTPGTGVTDTQYF

v_call: TRBV4-1
d_call: TRBD2
j_call: TRBJ2-7
clone_size: few
cdr3_nt: TGCGCCAGCAGCCAACTGCCCACCGGGACTAGCGGTTCCTACGAGCAGTACTTC
cdr3_aa: CASSQLPTGTSGSYEQYF

v_call: TRBV12-3/TRBV12-4
d_call: -
j_call: TRBJ2-7
clone_size: many
cdr3_nt: TGTGCCAGCAGTTATAGCTGGGACACTCGGAACGAGCAGTACTTC
cdr3_aa: CASSYSWDTRNEQYF

v_call: TRBV29-1
d_call: TRBD2
j_call: TRBJ2-7
clone_size: -
cdr3_nt: TGCAGCGTTAGGACTAGCGGGAGCTCCTACGAGCAGTACTTC
cdr3_aa: CSVRTSGSSYEQYF

v_call: TRBV5-6
d_call: -
j_call: TRBJ2-3
clone_size: few
cdr3_nt: TGTGCCAGCAGCTTGGAGTCCCTAGAAAATACGCAGTATTTT
cdr3_aa: CASSLESLENTQYF

v_call: TRBV5-1
d_call: TRBD1
j_call: TRBJ2-1
clone_size: many
cdr3_nt: TGCGCCAGCAGCCAACAGGGGCCGACTGAGCAGTTCTTC
cdr3_aa: CASSQQGPTEQFF

v_call: TRBV7-3
d_call: TRBD2
j_call: TRBJ2-3
clone_size: -
cdr3_nt: TGTGCCAGCAGCTTAATGAGACTAGCGGGAGGGACAGATACGCAGTATTTT
cdr3_aa: CASSLMRLAGGTDTQYF

v_call: TRBV2
d_call: -
j_call: TRBJ2-1
clone_size: -
cdr3_nt: TGTGCCACCTCCGGGACCACTGAGTACAATGAGCAGTTCTTC
cdr3_aa: CATSGTTEYNEQFF

v_call: TRBV7-2
d_call: TRBD2
j_call: TRBJ2-7
clone_size: -
cdr3_nt: TGTGCCAGCAGCCCCCTGGCTAGCGGGAGATACTACGAGCAGTACTTC
cdr3_aa: CASSPLASGRYYEQYF

v_call: TRBV6-2/TRBV6-3
d_call: TRBD2
j_call: TRBJ2-1
clone_size: -
cdr3_nt: TGTGCCAGCAGTTACTCCCCGCAGCGGGGTTCCTACAATGAGCAGTTCTTC
cdr3_aa: CASSYSPQRGSYNEQFF

v_call: TRBV6-4
d_call: -
j_call: TRBJ2-5
clone_size: many
cdr3_nt: TGTGCCAGCAGTGACGTACCGGGGGGCCGGGAGACCCAGTACTTC
cdr3_aa: CASSDVPGGRETQYF

v_call: TRBV4-2
d_call: TRBD2
j_call: TRBJ2-7
clone_size: -
cdr3_nt: TGTGCCAGCAGCCAAGGGGGACTATTCTACGAGCAGTACTTC
cdr3_aa: CASSQGGLFYEQYF

v_call: TRBV15
d_call: -
j_call: TRBJ2-2
clone_size: many
cdr3_nt: TGTGCCACCAGCAGAACTCCTCGGGTTTGGCAGGGAGCCCCGAACACCGGGGAGCTGTTTTTT
cdr3_aa: CATSRTPRVWQGAPNTGELFF

v_call: TRBV27
d_call: TRBD1
j_call: TRBJ1-5
clone_size: -
cdr3_nt: TGTGCCAGCAGTTTCGAGGGGGCCCATCAGCCCCAGCATTTT
cdr3_aa: CASSFEGAHQPQHF

v_call: TRBV20-1
d_call: TRBD1
j_call: TRBJ1-1
clone_size: -
cdr3_nt: TGCAGTGCTACAGGGGGCACGGACACTGAAGCTTTCTTT
cdr3_aa: CSATGGTDTEAFF

v_call: TRBV20-1
d_call: TRBD2
j_call: TRBJ2-1
clone_size: -
cdr3_nt: TGCAGTGCTAGAGGGCCTAGCGGGAGGCACAGCTCCTACAATGAGCAGTTCTTC
cdr3_aa: CSARGPSGRHSSYNEQFF

v_call: TRBV4-2
d_call: -
j_call: TRBJ2-1
clone_size: -
cdr3_nt: TGTGCCAGCAGCCCACTAGCGTTACAGGGGTGGAATGAGCAGTTCTTC
cdr3_aa: CASSPLALQGWNEQFF

v_call: TRBV19
d_call: -
j_call: TRBJ2-7
clone_size: few
cdr3_nt: TGTGCCAGTAGTATGGGGTATGGACAGTCCTACGAGCAGTACTTC
cdr3_aa: CASSMGYGQSYEQYF

v_call: TRBV27
d_call: -
j_call: TRBJ2-1
clone_size: few
cdr3_nt: TGTGCCAGCAGTTTATCCCCCAACAATGAGCAGTTCTTC
cdr3_aa: CASSLSPNNEQFF

v_call: TRBV11-2
d_call: -
j_call: TRBJ1-5
clone_size: few
cdr3_nt: TGTGCCAGCAGCTTAGGAGTAAATCAGCCCCAGCATTTT
cdr3_aa: CASSLGVNQPQHF

v_call: TRBV11-2
d_call: -
j_call: TRBJ2-3
clone_size: -
cdr3_nt: TGTGCCAGCAGCTTAGTGGGGACAAAAACAGATACGCAGTATTTT
cdr3_aa: CASSLVGTKTDTQYF

v_call: TRBV2
d_call: TRBD1
j_call: TRBJ1-2
clone_size: -
cdr3_nt: TGTGCCAGCAGCCAGGACAGGGGGCTAACTAACTATGGCTACACCTTC
cdr3_aa: CASSQDRGLTNYGYTF

v_call: TRBV6-1
d_call: -
j_call: TRBJ2-1
clone_size: few
cdr3_nt: TGTGCCAGTGACTATTCCTACAATGAGCAGTTCTTC
cdr3_aa: CASDYSYNEQFF

v_call: TRBV5-1
d_call: -
j_call: TRBJ1-2
clone_size: few
cdr3_nt: TGCGCCATCCAGACCAGGGAATATGGCTACACCTTC
cdr3_aa: CAIQTREYGYTF

v_call: TRBV6-1
d_call: -
j_call: TRBJ2-7
clone_size: few
cdr3_nt: TGTGCCAGCAGTGAAGAGGCTCTATCCTACGAGCAGTACTTC
cdr3_aa: CASSEEALSYEQYF

v_call: TRBV3-1
d_call: -
j_call: TRBJ2-5
clone_size: -
cdr3_nt: TGTGCCAGCAGCCAAGATCGGGTGAGGTGGTGGGAGACCCAGTACTTC
cdr3_aa: CASSQDRVRWWETQYF

v_call: TRBV9
d_call: -
j_call: TRBJ1-5
clone_size: -
cdr3_nt: TGTGCCAGCAGCTCGGGAAGCGGAGGTCAGCCCCAGCATTTT
cdr3_aa: CASSSGSGGQPQHF

v_call: TRBV9
d_call: -
j_call: TRBJ1-6
clone_size: few
cdr3_nt: TGTGCCAGCGGTGACAGCAGCTCCTATAATTCACCCCTCCACTTT
cdr3_aa: CASGDSSSYNSPLHF

v_call: TRBV20-1
d_call: -
j_call: TRBJ2-7
clone_size: -
cdr3_nt: TGCAGTGCTAGAGATGGGAGGACAGAGCTTTCCTACGAGCAGTACTTC
cdr3_aa: CSARDGRTELSYEQYF